These T cell receptor beta chains were read from a single sample in a study of post-analysis software for immune sequencing data. In TCRdb, the PCR reads were re-called with MiXCR into one record per CDR3 protein. The table records about 820,000 distinct CDR3 sequences, roughly 50% of them present only once. Sequencing was done on a sample of blood. The receptors derive from a girl between 5 and 17 years old with multiple sclerosis. Each CDR3 is given with its conserved first and last residue. Each record gives: clone size, D gene, V gene, J gene, CDR3 protein, CDR3 DNA. The D gene is left open where the match is weak. Not every row has a clone size; where given, it reads once, few, many or a size class.

.,TRBD1,TRBV6-6,TRBJ1-2,CASSPDPGGGYTF,TGTGCCAGCAGTCCTGATCCAGGGGGTGGCTACACCTTC
.,TRBD2,TRBV20-1,TRBJ2-4,CSARPAGGPGNIQYF,TGCAGTGCGAGACCAGCGGGAGGGCCGGGAAACATTCAGTACTTC
once,.,TRBV15,TRBJ2-7,CATSNRDRYEQYF,TGTGCCACCTCGAACAGGGACCGGTACGAGCAGTACTTC
few,TRBD1,TRBV9,TRBJ2-7,CASSSRGQGAYEQYF,TGTGCCAGCAGCTCCAGGGGACAGGGCGCCTACGAGCAGTACTTC
once,.,TRBV7-3,TRBJ1-1,CASSSTRNTEVFF,TGTGCCAGCAGCTCAACACGGAACACTGAAGTTTTCTTT
.,TRBD2,TRBV20-1,TRBJ2-3,CSADPGGLTDTQYF,TGCAGTGCTGATCCGGGGGGGCTCACAGATACGCAGTATTTT
.,.,TRBV7-9,TRBJ2-1,CASRGRKNEQFF,TGTGCCAGCAGAGGGAGGAAGAATGAGCAGTTCTTC
.,.,TRBV11-2,TRBJ1-2,CASSPGIKTGLSGYTF,TGTGCCAGCAGCCCTGGAATAAAGACAGGTCTCTCTGGCTACACCTTC
many,.,TRBV7-9,TRBJ2-7,CASSFLSYEQYF,TGTGCCAGCAGTTTTCTCTCCTACGAGCAGTACTTC
.,.,TRBV5-1,TRBJ2-7,CASSFDAVSYEQYF,TGCGCCAGCAGCTTTGACGCGGTCTCCTACGAGCAGTACTTC
.,.,TRBV5-1,TRBJ1-1,CASADRRNTEAFF,TGCGCCAGCGCGGACCGCCGGAACACTGAAGCTTTCTTT
.,.,TRBV3-1,TRBJ2-5,CASSQGQGWGVTQYF,TGTGCCAGCAGCCAAGGACAAGGGTGGGGCGTGACCCAGTACTTC
few,.,TRBV12-3/TRBV12-4,TRBJ2-2,CASSQKTQAGTGELFF,TGTGCCAGCAGTCAAAAGACCCAGGCGGGCACCGGGGAGCTGTTTTTT
.,.,TRBV12-3/TRBV12-4,TRBJ2-1,CASSRTRLEQFF,TGTGCCAGCAGTAGGACCCGGCTTGAGCAGTTCTTC
few,.,TRBV7-7,TRBJ2-7,CASSLTAASYEQYF,TGTGCTAGCAGCTTAACGGCGGCCTCCTACGAGCAGTACTTC
.,.,TRBV2,TRBJ1-3,CASSEPGDPGSNAPESSGNTIYF,TGTGCCAGCAGCGAGCCTGGGGACCCTGGATCCAATGCGCCGGAGAGCTCTGGAAACACCATATATTTT
.,.,TRBV7-8,TRBJ1-5,CASSLYGFGNQPQHF,TGTGCCAGCAGCTTATATGGGTTCGGCAATCAGCCCCAGCATTTT
many,.,TRBV5-1,TRBJ2-7,CASSLAGTNYEQYF,TGCGCCAGCAGCTTGGCCGGGACAAACTACGAGCAGTACTTC
few,.,TRBV10-3,TRBJ2-3,CAISEPGGLGTDTQYF,TGTGCCATCAGTGAGCCAGGTGGCCTCGGCACAGATACGCAGTATTTT
.,.,TRBV15,TRBJ1-5,CATSREGKGNQPQHF,TGTGCCACCAGCAGAGAAGGTAAGGGCAATCAGCCCCAGCATTTT
few,.,TRBV20-1,TRBJ2-1,CSAGPRDRSSYNEQFF,TGCAGTGCCGGGCCCCGGGACCGAAGCTCCTACAATGAGCAGTTCTTC
.,TRBD1,TRBV5-1,TRBJ2-1,CASQQGSDNEQFF,TGCGCCAGCCAACAGGGGTCGGACAATGAGCAGTTCTTC
.,.,TRBV5-1,TRBJ2-7,CASSQGEVVYEQYF,TGCGCCAGCAGCCAGGGGGAGGTCGTCTACGAGCAGTACTTC
.,TRBD2,TRBV12-3/TRBV12-4,TRBJ2-7,CASRSGGGFGEQYF,TGTGCCAGCAGGAGCGGCGGGGGATTTGGAGAGCAGTACTTC
.,.,TRBV11-2,TRBJ2-1,CASSLGPLVVGLYNEQFF,TGTGCCAGCAGCTTAGGCCCCCTAGTGGTGGGGCTCTACAATGAGCAGTTCTTC
.,.,TRBV7-9,TRBJ2-3,CASSLPRLTGDTQYF,TGTGCCAGCAGCTTACCCAGGCTAACTGGAGATACGCAGTATTTT
.,TRBD1,TRBV20-1,TRBJ1-1,CSASGRGRTEAFF,TGCAGTGCTAGTGGCAGGGGGAGAACTGAAGCTTTCTTT
.,.,TRBV9,TRBJ1-1,CASSVRHDGEAFF,TGTGCCAGCAGCGTCCGGCATGACGGTGAAGCTTTCTTT
.,.,TRBV20-1,TRBJ2-7,CSARDRSVGYEQYF,TGCAGTGCTAGAGATAGGAGTGTAGGCTACGAGCAGTACTTC
.,.,TRBV30,TRBJ1-1,CACAGTEAFF,TGTGCCTGCGCCGGGACTGAAGCTTTCTTT
.,.,TRBV2,TRBJ1-5,CASSESGHANNQPQHF,TGTGCCAGCAGTGAGTCAGGACACGCAAACAATCAGCCCCAGCATTTT
.,TRBD2,TRBV24-1,TRBJ2-5,CATSDGTSNKQYF,TGTGCCACCAGTGATGGGACTAGCAACAAGCAGTACTTC
few,TRBD1,TRBV6-6,TRBJ1-2,CASIPGQGNGYTF,TGTGCCAGCATTCCGGGACAGGGAAATGGCTACACCTTC
.,.,TRBV27,TRBJ2-2,CASSLAGYGTGELFF,TGTGCCAGCAGTTTAGCTGGGTACGGCACCGGGGAGCTGTTTTTT
.,TRBD2,TRBV6-1,TRBJ2-7,CASSECGGGAYEQYF,TGTGCCAGCAGTGAATGCGGCGGGGGGGCTTACGAGCAGTACTTC
.,TRBD1,TRBV4-1,TRBJ1-4,CASSQRGQGNEKLFF,TGCGCCAGCAGCCAAAGGGGACAGGGGAATGAAAAACTGTTTTTT
.,.,TRBV14,TRBJ2-1,CASSPDWPGGYNEQFF,TGTGCCAGCAGCCCTGATTGGCCAGGCGGCTACAATGAGCAGTTCTTC
once,.,TRBV18,TRBJ1-2,CASSHVPGDGYTF,TGTGCCAGCTCACACGTGCCTGGGGATGGCTACACCTTC
.,.,TRBV29-1,TRBJ2-5,CSVVDRLETQYF,TGCAGCGTTGTCGACAGGTTAGAGACCCAGTACTTC
.,.,TRBV29-1,TRBJ2-1,CSVEDFGASAYNEQFF,TGCAGCGTTGAAGACTTCGGGGCTAGCGCCTACAATGAGCAGTTCTTC
.,TRBD1,TRBV9,TRBJ2-1,CASSETGTGPYNEQFF,TGTGCCAGCAGCGAAACCGGGACAGGGCCTTACAATGAGCAGTTCTTC
.,.,TRBV6-1,TRBJ1-2,CASSEQGSMTGYTF,TGTGCCAGCAGTGAACAGGGGTCAATGACCGGCTACACCTTC
.,.,TRBV10-3,TRBJ2-5,CAISGQGGSRGFQETQYF,TGTGCCATCAGTGGGCAGGGTGGTAGCCGTGGGTTCCAAGAGACCCAGTACTTC
once,TRBD1,TRBV2,TRBJ2-3,CASSAGRGRSDTQYF,TGTGCCAGCAGTGCTGGCAGGGGGCGATCAGATACGCAGTATTTT
few,.,TRBV29-1,TRBJ1-4,CSARGITNEKLFF,TGCAGCGCCCGGGGTATAACTAATGAAAAACTGTTTTTT
.,.,TRBV15,TRBJ2-7,CATSGERWNEQYF,TGTGCCACCAGCGGAGAGAGATGGAACGAGCAGTACTTC
few,.,TRBV12-3/TRBV12-4,TRBJ2-5,CASRRTSGGQETQYF,TGTGCCAGCAGGAGGACATCTGGAGGTCAAGAGACCCAGTACTTC
.,.,TRBV3-1,TRBJ2-7,CASSTYNEQYF,TGTGCCAGCAGTACATACAATGAGCAGTACTTC
few,TRBD2,TRBV20-1,TRBJ2-7,CSAGASGYEQYF,TGCAGTGCTGGGGCTAGCGGCTACGAGCAGTACTTC
.,TRBD1,TRBV15,TRBJ2-5,CATSRDRGSETQYF,TGTGCCACCAGCAGGGACAGGGGGTCAGAGACCCAGTACTTC
.,TRBD1,TRBV5-1,TRBJ2-7,CASSSSRDRSYEQYF,TGCGCCAGCAGCTCATCCCGGGACAGAAGCTACGAGCAGTACTTC
.,TRBD2,TRBV7-9,TRBJ2-7,CASSRGLVHNEQYF,TGTGCCAGCAGCAGGGGACTAGTACACAATGAGCAGTACTTC
few,TRBD1,TRBV5-1,TRBJ1-2,CASTGTGAYYGYTF,TGCGCCAGCACCGGGACAGGTGCCTACTATGGCTACACCTTC